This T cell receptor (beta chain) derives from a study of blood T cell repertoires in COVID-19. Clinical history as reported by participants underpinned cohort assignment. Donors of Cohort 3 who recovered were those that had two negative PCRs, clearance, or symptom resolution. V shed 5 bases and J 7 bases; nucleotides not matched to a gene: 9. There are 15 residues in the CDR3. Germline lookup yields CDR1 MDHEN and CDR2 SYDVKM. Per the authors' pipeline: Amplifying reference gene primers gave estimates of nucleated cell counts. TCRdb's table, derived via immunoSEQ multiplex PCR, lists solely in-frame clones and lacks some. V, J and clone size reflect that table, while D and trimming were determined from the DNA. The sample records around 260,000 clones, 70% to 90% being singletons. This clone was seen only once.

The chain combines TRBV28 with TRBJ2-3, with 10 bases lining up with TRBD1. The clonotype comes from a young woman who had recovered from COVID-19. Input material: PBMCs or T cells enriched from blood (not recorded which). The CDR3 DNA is TGTGCCAGCAGTCTTCCGGGACAGGGGCCGTATACGCAGTATTTT. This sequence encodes CASSLPGQGPYTQYF.